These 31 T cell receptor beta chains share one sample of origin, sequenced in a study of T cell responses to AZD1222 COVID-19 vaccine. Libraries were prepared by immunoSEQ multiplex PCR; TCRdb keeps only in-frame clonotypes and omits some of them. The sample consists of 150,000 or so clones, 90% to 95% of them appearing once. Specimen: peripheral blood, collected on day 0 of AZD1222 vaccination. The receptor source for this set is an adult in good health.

CDR3 in DNA: TGCGCCAGCAGCCAAGGCGGGGGGTTCGCAGATACGCAGTATTTT. It encodes CASSQGGGFADTQYF. The chain uses TRBV4-1 and TRBJ2-3; TRBD2 aligns across 8 bases. Germline CDR1 MGHRA, CDR2 YSYEKL. The length of the CDR3 is 15 residues. V lost 1 base to trimming and J lost 4 bases; unmatched junction nucleotides: 4.

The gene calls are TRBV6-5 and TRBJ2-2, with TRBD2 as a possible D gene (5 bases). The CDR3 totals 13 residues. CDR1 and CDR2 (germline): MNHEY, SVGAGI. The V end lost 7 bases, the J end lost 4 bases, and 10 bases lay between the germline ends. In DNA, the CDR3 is TGTGCCAGCATAAAGGGAGCCACCGGGGAGCTGTTTTTT. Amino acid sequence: CASIKGATGELFF.

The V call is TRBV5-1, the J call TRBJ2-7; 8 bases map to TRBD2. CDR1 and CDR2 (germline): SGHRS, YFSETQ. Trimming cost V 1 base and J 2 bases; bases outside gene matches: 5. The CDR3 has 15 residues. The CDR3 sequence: CASSLWTSPTYEQYF. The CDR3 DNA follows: TGCGCCAGCAGCTTGTGGACTAGCCCCACCTACGAGCAGTACTTC.

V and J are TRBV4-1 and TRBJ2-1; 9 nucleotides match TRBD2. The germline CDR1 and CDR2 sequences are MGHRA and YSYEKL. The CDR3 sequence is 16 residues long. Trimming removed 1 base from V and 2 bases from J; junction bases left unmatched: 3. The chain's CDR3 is CASSQGLAATYNEQFF. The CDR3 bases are TGCGCCAGCAGCCAAGGACTAGCGGCCACCTACAATGAGCAGTTCTTC.

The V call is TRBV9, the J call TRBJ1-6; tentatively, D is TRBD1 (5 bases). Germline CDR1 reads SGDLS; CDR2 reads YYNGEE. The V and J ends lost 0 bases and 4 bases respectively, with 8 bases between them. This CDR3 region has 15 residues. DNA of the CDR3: TGTGCCAGCAGCGTAGGTCAGGGTTATAATTCACCCCTCCACTTT. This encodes CASSVGQGYNSPLHF.

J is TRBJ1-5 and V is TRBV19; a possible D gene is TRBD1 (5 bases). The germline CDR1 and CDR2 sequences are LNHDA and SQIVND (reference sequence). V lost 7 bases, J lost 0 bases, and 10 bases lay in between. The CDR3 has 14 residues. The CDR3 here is CASTTGGSNQPQHF. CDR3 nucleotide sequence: TGTGCCAGTACTACGGGGGGTAGCAATCAGCCCCAGCATTTT.

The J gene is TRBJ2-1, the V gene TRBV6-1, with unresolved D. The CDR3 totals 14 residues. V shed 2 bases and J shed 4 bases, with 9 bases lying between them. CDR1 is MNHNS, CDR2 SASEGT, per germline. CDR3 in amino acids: CASSEWAVYNEQFF. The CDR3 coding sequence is TGTGCCAGCAGTGAATGGGCAGTATACAATGAGCAGTTCTTC.

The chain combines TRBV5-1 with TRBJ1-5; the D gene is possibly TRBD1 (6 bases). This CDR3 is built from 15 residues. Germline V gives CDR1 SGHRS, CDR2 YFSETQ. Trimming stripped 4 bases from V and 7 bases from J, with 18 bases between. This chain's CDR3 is CASSREGGEEQPQHF. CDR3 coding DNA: TGCGCCAGCAGCCGGGAAGGGGGAGAGGAACAGCCCCAGCATTTT.

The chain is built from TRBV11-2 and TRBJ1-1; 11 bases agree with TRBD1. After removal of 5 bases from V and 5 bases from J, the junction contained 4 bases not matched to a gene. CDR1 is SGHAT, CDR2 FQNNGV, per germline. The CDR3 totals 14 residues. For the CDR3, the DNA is TGTGCCAGCAGCCTGGGACAGGGGGGAACTGAAGCTTTCTTT. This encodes CASSLGQGGTEAFF.

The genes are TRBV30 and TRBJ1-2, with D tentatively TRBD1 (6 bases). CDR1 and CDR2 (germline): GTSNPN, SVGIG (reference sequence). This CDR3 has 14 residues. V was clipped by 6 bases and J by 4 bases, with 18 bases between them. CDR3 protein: CACKRRGLGYGYTF. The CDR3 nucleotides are TGTGCCTGCAAGAGGCGGGGGCTTGGCTATGGCTACACCTTC.

CDR3 coding DNA: TGTGCCAGCAGTCGAAGACTAGCGGGAGAGGTTGAGCAGTTCTTC. It encodes CASSRRLAGEVEQFF. The chain recombines TRBV6-5 with TRBJ2-1, with TRBD2 identical over 12 bases. V shed 5 bases, J shed 9 bases, and the junction held 8 bases outside the gene matches. Germline V CDR1 and CDR2: MNHEY, SVGAGI. This CDR3 comprises 15 residues.

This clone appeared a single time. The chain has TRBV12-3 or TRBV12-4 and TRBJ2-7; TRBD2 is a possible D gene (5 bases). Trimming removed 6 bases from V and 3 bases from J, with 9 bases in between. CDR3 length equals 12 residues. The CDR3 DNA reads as TGTGCCAGCAGGTCCGGGATCTACGAGCAGTACTTC. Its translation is CASRSGIYEQYF.

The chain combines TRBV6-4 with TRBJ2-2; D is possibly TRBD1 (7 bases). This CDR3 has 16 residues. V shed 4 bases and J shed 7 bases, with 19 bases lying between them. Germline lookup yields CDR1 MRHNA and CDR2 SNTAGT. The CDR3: CASSGQGGTSGGELFF. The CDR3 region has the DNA TGTGCCAGCAGTGGACAGGGAGGAACCTCTGGCGGGGAGCTGTTTTTT.

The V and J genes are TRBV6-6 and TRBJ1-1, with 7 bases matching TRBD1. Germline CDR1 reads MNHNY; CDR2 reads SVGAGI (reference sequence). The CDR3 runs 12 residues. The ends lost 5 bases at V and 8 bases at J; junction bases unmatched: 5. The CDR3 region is CASSITRGEAFF. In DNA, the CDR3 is TGTGCCAGCAGTATCACCAGGGGGGAAGCTTTCTTT.

CDR3 sequence (DNA): TGCGCCACTACACGGCAGGGAGAAGTTCGGAATTCACCCCTCCACTTT. The encoded protein is CATTRQGEVRNSPLHF. The chain combines TRBV10-2 with TRBJ1-6, with D possibly matching TRBD1 (5 bases). The CDR3 is made up of 16 amino acids. Per germline, CDR1 WSHSY and CDR2 SAAADI. V lost 10 bases and J 7 bases, leaving 23 bases between the germline ends.

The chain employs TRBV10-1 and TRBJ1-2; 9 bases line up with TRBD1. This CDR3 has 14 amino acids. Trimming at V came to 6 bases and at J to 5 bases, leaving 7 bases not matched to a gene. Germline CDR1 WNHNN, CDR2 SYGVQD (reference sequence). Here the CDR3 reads CASSPWGTGYGYTF. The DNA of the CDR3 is TGCGCCAGCAGCCCGTGGGGGACAGGGTATGGCTACACCTTC.

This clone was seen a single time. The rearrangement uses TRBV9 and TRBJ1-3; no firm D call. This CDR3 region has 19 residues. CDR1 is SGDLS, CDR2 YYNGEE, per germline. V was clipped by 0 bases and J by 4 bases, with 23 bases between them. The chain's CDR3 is CASSVDIQVGPVGGNTIYF. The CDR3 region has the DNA TGTGCCAGCAGCGTAGACATTCAAGTCGGCCCGGTTGGAGGAAACACCATATATTTT.

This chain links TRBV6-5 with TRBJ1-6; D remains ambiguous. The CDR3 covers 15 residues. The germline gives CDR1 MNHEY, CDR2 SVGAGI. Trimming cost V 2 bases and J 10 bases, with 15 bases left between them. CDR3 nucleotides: TGTGCCAGCAGTTACGGCGTCAGCTCGGCGTCACCCCTCCACTTT. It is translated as CASSYGVSSASPLHF.

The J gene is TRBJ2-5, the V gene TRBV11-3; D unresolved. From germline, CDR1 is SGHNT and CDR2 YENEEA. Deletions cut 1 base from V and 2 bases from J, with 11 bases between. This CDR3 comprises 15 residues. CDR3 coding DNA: TGTGCCAGCAGCTTAGGGAGAAAACCACAAGAGACCCAGTACTTC. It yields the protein CASSLGRKPQETQYF.

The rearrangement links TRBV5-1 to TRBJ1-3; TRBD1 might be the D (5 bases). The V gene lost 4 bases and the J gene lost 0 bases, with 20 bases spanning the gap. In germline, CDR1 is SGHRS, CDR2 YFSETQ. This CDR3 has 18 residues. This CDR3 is CASSNRDPGSLSGNTIYF. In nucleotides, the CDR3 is TGCGCCAGCAGCAACCGGGACCCAGGGTCCCTCTCTGGAAACACCATATATTTT.

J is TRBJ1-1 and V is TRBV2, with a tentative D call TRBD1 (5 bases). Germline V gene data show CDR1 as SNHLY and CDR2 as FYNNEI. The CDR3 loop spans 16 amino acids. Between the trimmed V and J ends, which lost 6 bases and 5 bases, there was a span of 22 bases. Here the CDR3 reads CASSPGAGRVETEAFF. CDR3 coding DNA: TGTGCCAGCAGCCCGGGAGCAGGGAGGGTTGAGACTGAAGCTTTCTTT.

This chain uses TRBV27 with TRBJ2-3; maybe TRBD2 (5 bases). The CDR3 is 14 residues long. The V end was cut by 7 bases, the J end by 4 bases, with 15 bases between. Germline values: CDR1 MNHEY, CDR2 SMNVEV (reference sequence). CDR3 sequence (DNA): TGTGCCAGCATCGTGAGCGGAGGATCAGATACGCAGTATTTT. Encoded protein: CASIVSGGSDTQYF.

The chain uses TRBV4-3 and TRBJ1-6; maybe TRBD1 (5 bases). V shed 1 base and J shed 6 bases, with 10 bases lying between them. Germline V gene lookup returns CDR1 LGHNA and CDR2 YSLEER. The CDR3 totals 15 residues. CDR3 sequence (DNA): TGCGCCAGCAGCCAAGTCGGGGGGGGTAATTCACCCCTCCACTTT. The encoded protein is CASSQVGGGNSPLHF.

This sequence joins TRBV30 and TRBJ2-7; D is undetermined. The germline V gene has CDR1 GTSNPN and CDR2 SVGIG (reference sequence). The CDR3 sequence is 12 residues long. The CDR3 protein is CASSTRSYEQYF. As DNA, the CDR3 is TGTGCTTCATCAACTCGCTCCTACGAGCAGTACTTC. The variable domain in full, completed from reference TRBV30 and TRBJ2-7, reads SQTIHQWPATLVQPVGSPLSLECTVEGTSNPNLYWYRQAAGRGLQLLFYSVGIGQISSEVPQNLSASRPQDRQFILSSKKLLLSDSGFYLCASSTRSYEQYFGPGTRLTVT.

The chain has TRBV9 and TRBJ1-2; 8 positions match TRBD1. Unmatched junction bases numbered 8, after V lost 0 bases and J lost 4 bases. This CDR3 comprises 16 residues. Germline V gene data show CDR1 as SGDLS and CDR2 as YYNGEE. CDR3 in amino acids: CASSVESTGASYGYTF. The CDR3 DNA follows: TGTGCCAGCAGCGTAGAGTCGACAGGGGCTAGCTATGGCTACACCTTC. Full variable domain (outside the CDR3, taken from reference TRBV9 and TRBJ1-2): DSGVTQTPKHLITATGQRVTLRCSPRSGDLSVYWYQQSLDQGLQFLIQYYNGEERAKGNILERFSAQQFPDLHSELNLSSLELGDSALYFCASSVESTGASYGYTFGSGTRLTVV.

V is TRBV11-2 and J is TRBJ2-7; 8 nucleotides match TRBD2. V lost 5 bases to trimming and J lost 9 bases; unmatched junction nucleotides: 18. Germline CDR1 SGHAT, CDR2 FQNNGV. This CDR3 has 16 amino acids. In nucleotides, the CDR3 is TGTGCCAGCAGCCGACCCGGGGGGGGTCGCGCGCGGGGGCAGTACTTC. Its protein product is CASSRPGGGRARGQYF.

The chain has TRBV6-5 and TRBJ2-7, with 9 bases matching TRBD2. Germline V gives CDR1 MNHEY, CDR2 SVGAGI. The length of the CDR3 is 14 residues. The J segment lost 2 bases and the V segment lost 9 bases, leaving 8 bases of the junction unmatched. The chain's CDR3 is CASTGTSRPYEQYF. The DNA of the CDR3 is TGTGCCAGTACCGGGACTAGCAGACCCTACGAGCAGTACTTC.

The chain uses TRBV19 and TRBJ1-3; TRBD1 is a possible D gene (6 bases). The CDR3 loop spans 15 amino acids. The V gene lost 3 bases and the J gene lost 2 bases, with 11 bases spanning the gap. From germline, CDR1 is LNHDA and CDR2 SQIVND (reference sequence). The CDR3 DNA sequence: TGTGCCAGTAGTATTAGTCGGACAGCTGGAAACACCATATATTTT. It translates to CASSISRTAGNTIYF.

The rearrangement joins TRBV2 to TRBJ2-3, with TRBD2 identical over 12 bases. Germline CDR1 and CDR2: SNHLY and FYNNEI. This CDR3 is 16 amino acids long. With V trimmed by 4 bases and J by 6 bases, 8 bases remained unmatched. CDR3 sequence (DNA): TGTGCCAGCAGTGGGGCTAGCGGGGGGGCCGGTGATACGCAGTATTTT. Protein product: CASSGASGGAGDTQYF.

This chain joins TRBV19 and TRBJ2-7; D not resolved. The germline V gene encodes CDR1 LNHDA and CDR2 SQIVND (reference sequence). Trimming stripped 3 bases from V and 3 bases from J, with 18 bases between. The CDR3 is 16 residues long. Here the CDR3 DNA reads TGTGCCAGTAGTATCGGCTCCGGTCAGGAGATCTACGAGCAGTACTTC. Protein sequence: CASSIGSGQEIYEQYF.

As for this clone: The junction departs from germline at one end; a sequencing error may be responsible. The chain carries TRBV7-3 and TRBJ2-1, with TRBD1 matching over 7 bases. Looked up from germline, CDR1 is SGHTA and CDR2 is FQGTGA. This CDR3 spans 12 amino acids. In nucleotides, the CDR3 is TGTGCCAGCAGCTACACAGGGGATGCCCCCGTCTTC. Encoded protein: CASSYTGDAPVF.